This TCR beta chain comes out of a study of T cell changes during pregnancy in multiple sclerosis. Measured with immunoSEQ multiplex PCR; TCRdb has only the in-frame clones, and not every one. The sample contains roughly 40,000 clones, more than 85% of which appear only once. The CDR3 totals 14 residues. Germline values: CDR1 MGHRA, CDR2 YSYEKL. Sequencing used CD8+ T cells from peripheral blood mononuclear cells, obtained before pregnancy. V usage is TRBV4-1 and J usage is TRBJ2-5; TRBD1 might be the D (6 bases). With the DNA end fitting TRBJ2-7 better, the J assignment may be wrong. This receptor was identified in a female donor with multiple sclerosis, enrolled in a pregnancy study. As DNA, the CDR3 is TGCGCCAGCAGCCAAGATCCAGGGGCCTACGAGCAGTACTTC. It encodes CASSQDPGAYEQYF.